This TCR beta chain comes out of a study of blood T cell repertoires in COVID-19. Study-wide context: Samples taken during acute and convalescent COVID-19 were collected in the United States, Italy and Spain.

Participant age was 18 to 89 years, and participants resided in fewer than 30 US areas. In assigning cohorts, the study relied on participant-reported clinical history. Authors' analysis steps: Reference gene primer amplification gave estimated nucleated cell counts. Generated by immunoSEQ multiplex PCR, the TCRdb table keeps only in-frame clones and is missing some. V and J calls plus clone size are reproduced from that table; the DNA served to infer D and trimming. The table shows around 220,000 clones, with around 90% occurring only once. A few counts support this clone. The receptor was derived from a woman younger than 45 with acute COVID-19. The sample comprised PBMCs or T cells enriched from blood (not recorded which).

The CDR3 nucleotides are TGCAGCGTCACGGGGACAGGGAGGTACGAGCAGTACTTC. This gives the protein CSVTGTGRYEQYF. This rearrangement joins TRBV29-1 to TRBJ2-7, with 9 bases that match TRBD1. J was trimmed by 4 bases and V by 6 bases; bases with no gene match: 7. CDR3 length: 13 residues. CDR1 SQVTM and CDR2 ANQGSEA come from the germline V gene.